Many counts were recorded for the clone carrying this TCR beta chain. This sample is part of a study of T cells in Graves' hyperthyroidism and ophthalmopathy. Ophthalmopathy patients showed a Clinical Activity Score of at least 3, NOSPECS grade of at least 4 and duration under 3 months. TCR beta CDR3 regions were amplified from RNA transcripts. With the HTBI primer set, the TCR CDR3 went through a first round of RT-PCR. TCRdb used MiXCR to reprocess the multiplex PCR reads, holding one entry per CDR3 protein. The table has hundreds of thousands of distinct CDR3 sequences, approximately 16% seen once. Germline CDR1 SGHVS, CDR2 FQNEAQ. Trimming removed 4 bases from V and 6 bases from J, with 19 bases in between. The CDR3 has 15 residues.

The material sequenced was blood. This sequence joins TRBV7-8 and TRBJ2-7; a weak D match, TRBD1 (5 bases). The sequence derives from a woman between 35 and 50 years old with Graves' ophthalmopathy. Here the CDR3 reads CASSYGRGASGEQYF. CDR3 bases: TGTGCCAGCAGCTACGGACGTGGGGCGTCGGGCGAGCAGTACTTC.